These T cell receptor beta chains were read from a single sample in a study of T cells in Graves' hyperthyroidism and ophthalmopathy. TCRdb reprocessed the multiplex PCR reads via MiXCR and lists one record per CDR3 protein. The table has about 560,000 distinct CDR3 sequences, 16% seen once. Input material: blood. Source of these receptors: a woman aged 18-30 years with Graves' hyperthyroidism. Both conserved end residues are trimmed from each CDR3. Not every row has a clone size; where given, it reads once, few, many or a size class.

TRBV7-9 - 11 ASSGRTNNEQF
TRBV12-3/TRBV12-4 many 12 ASSPRQGRDEQY
TRBV24-1 many 14 ATSDGVVYSTDTQY
TRBV20-1 - 12 SARMGQGNSPLH
TRBV7-9 many 10 ASSIDKYGYT
TRBV6-1 many 13 ASSPGPADDTEAF
TRBV19 few 11 ASKRERGSPLH
TRBV12-3/TRBV12-4 few 12 ASSGQGVGNEQF
TRBV7-9 - 11 ASSPPTGDEQY
TRBV10-3 many 12 AISGDRGEETQY
TRBV5-4 - 13 ATSLYMGKPNEQY
TRBV5-1 many 11 ASSSSEFYEQY
TRBV28 many 16 ASSWDRDDTGRNQPQH
TRBV10-3 - 12 AISVGGFNQPQH
TRBV29-1 - 11 SVDPGGPDTQY
TRBV5-5 - 11 ASSLGARSEQY
TRBV11-1 many 12 ASSALGQTYEQY
TRBV28 many 14 ASSLFRTGGFYEQY
TRBV7-9 many 15 ASSLGLSGSSTDTQY
TRBV20-1 few 15 SARTPGRDFRTDTQY
TRBV5-1 many 12 ASSLMGQGYEQY
TRBV10-3 few 12 AIGTGEGYNEQF